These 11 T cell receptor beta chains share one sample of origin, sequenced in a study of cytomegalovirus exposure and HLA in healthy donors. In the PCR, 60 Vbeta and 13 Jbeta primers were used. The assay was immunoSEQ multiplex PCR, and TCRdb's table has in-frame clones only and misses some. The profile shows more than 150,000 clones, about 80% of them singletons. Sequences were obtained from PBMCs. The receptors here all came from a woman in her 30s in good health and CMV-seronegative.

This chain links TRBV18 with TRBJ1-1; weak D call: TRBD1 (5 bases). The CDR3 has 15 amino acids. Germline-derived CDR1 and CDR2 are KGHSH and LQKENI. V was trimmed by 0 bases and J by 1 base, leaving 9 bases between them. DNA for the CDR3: TGTGCCAGCTCACCACCCGGCGGGGGGAACACTGAAGCTTTCTTT. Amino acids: CASSPPGGGNTEAFF.

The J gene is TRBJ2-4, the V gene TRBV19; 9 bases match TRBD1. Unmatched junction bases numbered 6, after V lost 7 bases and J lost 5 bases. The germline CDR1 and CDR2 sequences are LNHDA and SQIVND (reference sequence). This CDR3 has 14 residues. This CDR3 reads CASNRDRVENIQYF. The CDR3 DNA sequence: TGTGCCAGTAACCGGGACAGGGTGGAAAACATTCAGTACTTC.

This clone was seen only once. CDR3 bases: TGTGCCAGCAGCCTACCGGGACAGGGTCTGGGCGAGCAGTACGTC. This encodes CASSLPGQGLGEQYV. This chain uses TRBV6-5 with TRBJ2-7; TRBD1 agrees at 9 bases. The CDR3 contains 15 residues. CDR1 MNHEY and CDR2 SVGAGI come from the germline V gene. The ends lost 6 bases at V and 6 bases at J; junction bases unmatched: 12.

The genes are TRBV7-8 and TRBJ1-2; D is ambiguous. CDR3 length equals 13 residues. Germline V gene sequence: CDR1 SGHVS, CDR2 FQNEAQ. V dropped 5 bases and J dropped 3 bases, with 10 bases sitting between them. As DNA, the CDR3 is TGTGCCAGCAGCCCAAATGTTGACTATGGCTACACCTTC. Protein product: CASSPNVDYGYTF.

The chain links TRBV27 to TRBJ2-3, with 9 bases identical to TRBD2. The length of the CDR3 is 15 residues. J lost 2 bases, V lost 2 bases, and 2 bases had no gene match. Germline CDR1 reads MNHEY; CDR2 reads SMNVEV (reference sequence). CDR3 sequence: CASSLAGGNTDTQYF. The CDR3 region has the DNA TGTGCCAGCAGTTTAGCGGGAGGGAACACAGATACGCAGTATTTT.

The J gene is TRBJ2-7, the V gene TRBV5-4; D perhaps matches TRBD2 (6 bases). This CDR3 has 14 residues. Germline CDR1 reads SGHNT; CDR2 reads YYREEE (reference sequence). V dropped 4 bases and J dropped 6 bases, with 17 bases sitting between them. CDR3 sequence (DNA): TGTGCCAGCAGCCCCGCTGGGAGGAGGGGCGAGCAGTACTTC. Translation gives CASSPAGRRGEQYF.

The CDR3 coding sequence is TGCGCCAGCAGCTCCAGGGACAGGTTTGGGGAGCAGTACTTC. Translation: CASSSRDRFGEQYF. The rearrangement links TRBV4-1 to TRBJ2-7, with TRBD1 matching over 8 bases. Trimming cost V 5 bases and J 7 bases; bases outside gene matches: 10. Germline V lookup: CDR1 MGHRA, CDR2 YSYEKL. The CDR3 has 14 residues.

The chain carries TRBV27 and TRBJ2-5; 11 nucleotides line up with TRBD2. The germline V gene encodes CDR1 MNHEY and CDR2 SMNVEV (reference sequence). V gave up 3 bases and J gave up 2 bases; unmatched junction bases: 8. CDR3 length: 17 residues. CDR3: CASSLGSLAGGQETQYF. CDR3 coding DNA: TGTGCCAGCAGTTTGGGGTCCTTAGCGGGGGGGCAAGAGACCCAGTACTTC.

The DNA for the CDR3 is TGCGCCAGCAGCTTGGAGGGGCAACAGCAGTTCTTC. As protein: CASSLEGQQQFF. The V and J genes are TRBV5-1 and TRBJ2-1, with TRBD1 as a possible D gene (5 bases). Germline lookup yields CDR1 SGHRS and CDR2 YFSETQ. Trimming pared 0 bases from V and 11 bases from J, leaving 9 bases between. CDR3 size: 12 residues.

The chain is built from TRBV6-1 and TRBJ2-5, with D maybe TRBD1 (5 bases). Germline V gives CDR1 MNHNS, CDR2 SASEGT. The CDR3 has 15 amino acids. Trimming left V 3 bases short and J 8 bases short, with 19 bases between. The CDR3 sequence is CASSEMTATLSTQYF. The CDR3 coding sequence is TGTGCCAGCAGTGAGATGACAGCTACCCTTTCAACCCAGTACTTC.

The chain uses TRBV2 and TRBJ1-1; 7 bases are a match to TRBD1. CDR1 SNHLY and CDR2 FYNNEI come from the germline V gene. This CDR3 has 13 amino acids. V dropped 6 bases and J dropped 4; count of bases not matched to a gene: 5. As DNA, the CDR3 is TGTGCCAGCAGAGCGACAGGGACCACTGAAGCTTTCTTT. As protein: CASRATGTTEAFF.